Listed below are T cell receptor beta chains from one sample, sequenced in a study of cytomegalovirus exposure and HLA in healthy donors. Using immunoSEQ multiplex PCR, the repertoire was profiled, and TCRdb retains in-frame clones only, with some absent. Among 150,000 or so clones listed, about 68% were seen once. The sequencing sample was made of PBMCs. Receptor source: a female donor in good health and CMV-seronegative. Both conserved end residues are trimmed from each CDR3.

CDR3 length,V gene,CDR3 protein
13,TRBV5-5,ASRLVVTSTDTQY
11,TRBV5-4,ASSFEANTEAF
13,TRBV7-9,ASKGPGTDFYEQY
12,TRBV30,AWGTPSGANVLT
14,TRBV5-5,ASSLAPREVVYGYT
15,TRBV29-1,SVVGMTGRNEDEKLF
12,TRBV27,ASSTLAGTDTQY
13,TRBV11-1,ASSLRGLAKNIQY
11,TRBV28,ASSQGGGTEAF
12,TRBV4-3,ASSQVQGVDEQY
12,TRBV12-5,ASGTGESNQPQH
13,TRBV7-2,ASSSGTSGSYEQY
18,TRBV6-1,ASSALGPSGTGSANYGYT
14,TRBV6-5,ASSYSGQGNTGELF
14,TRBV9,ASSDPQGGGDYEQY
17,TRBV21-1,ASSTAPGLAGAGYNEQF
12,TRBV4-3,ASSQQQTGDTIY
12,TRBV2,ASSGDRHNGPQH